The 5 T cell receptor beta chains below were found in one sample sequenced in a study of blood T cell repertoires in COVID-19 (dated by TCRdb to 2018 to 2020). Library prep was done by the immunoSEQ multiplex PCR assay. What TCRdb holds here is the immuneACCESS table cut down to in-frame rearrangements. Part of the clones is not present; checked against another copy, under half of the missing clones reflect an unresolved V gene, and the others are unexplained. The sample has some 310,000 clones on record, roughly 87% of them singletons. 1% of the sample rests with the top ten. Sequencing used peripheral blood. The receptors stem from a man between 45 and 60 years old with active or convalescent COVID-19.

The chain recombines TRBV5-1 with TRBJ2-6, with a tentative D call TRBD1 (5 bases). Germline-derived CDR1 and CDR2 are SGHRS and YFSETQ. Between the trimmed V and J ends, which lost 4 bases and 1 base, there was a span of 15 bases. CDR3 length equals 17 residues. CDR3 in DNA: TGCGCCAGCAGCCCCGACTCCCAGGGATCTGGGGCCAACGTCCTGACTTTC. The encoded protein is CASSPDSQGSGANVLTF.

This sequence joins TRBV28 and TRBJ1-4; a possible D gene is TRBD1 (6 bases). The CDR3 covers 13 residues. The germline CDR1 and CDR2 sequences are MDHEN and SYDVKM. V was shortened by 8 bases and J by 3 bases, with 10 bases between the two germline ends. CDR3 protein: CASGGQPNEKLFF. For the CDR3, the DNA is TGTGCCAGCGGGGGACAACCTAATGAAAAACTGTTTTTT. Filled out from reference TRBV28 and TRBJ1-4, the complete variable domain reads DVKVTQSSRYLVKRTGEKVFLECVQDMDHENMFWYRQDPGLGLRLIYFSYDVKMKEKGDIPEGYSVSREKKERFSLILESASTNQTSMYLCASGGQPNEKLFFGSGTQLSVL.

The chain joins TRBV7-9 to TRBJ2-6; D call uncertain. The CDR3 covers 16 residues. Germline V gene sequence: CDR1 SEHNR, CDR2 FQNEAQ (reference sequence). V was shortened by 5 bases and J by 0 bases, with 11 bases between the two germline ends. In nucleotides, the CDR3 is TGTGCCAGCAGCCCGCCCACGGGCTCTGGGGCCAACGTCCTGACTTTC. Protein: CASSPPTGSGANVLTF.

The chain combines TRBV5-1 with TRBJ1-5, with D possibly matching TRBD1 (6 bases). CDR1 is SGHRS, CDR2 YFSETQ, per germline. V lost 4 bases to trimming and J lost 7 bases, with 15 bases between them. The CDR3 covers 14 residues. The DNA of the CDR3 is TGCGCCAGCAGCCAGAGGGGGGGGAACCAGCCCCAGCATTTT. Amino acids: CASSQRGGNQPQHF.

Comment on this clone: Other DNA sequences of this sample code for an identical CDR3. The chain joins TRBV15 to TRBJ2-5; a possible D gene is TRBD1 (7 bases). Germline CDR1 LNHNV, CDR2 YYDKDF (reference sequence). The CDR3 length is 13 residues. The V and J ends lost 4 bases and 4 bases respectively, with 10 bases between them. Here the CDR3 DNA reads TGTGCCACCAGCATTCAGGGGGGAGAGACCCAGTACTTC. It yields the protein CATSIQGGETQYF.